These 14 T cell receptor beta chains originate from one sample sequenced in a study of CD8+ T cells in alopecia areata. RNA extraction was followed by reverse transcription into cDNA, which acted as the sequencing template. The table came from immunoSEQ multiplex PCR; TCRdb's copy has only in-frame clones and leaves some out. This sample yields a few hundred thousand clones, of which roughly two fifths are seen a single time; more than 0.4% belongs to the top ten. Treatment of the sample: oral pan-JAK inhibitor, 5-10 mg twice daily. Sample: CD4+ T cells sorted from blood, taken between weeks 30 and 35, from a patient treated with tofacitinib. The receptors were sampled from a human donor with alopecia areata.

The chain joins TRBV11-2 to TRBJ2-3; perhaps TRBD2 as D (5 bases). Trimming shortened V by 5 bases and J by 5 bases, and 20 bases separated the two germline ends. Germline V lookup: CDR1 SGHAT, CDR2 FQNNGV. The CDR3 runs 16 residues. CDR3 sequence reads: CASSPGRVPDRDTQYF. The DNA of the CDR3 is TGTGCCAGCAGCCCCGGGCGGGTACCGGACCGAGATACGCAGTATTTT. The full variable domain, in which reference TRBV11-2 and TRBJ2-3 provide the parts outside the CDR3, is EAGVAQSPRYKIIEKRQSVAFWCNPISGHATLYWYQQILGQGPKLLIQFQNNGVVDDSQLPKDRFSAERLKGVDSTLKIQPAKLEDSAVYLCASSPGRVPDRDTQYFGPGTRLTVL.

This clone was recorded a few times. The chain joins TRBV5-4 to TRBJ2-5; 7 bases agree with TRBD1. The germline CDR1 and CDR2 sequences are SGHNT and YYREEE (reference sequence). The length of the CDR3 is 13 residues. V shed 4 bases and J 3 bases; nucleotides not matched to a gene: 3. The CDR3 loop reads CASSPGTEETQYF. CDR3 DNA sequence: TGTGCCAGCAGCCCCGGGACAGAAGAGACCCAGTACTTC.

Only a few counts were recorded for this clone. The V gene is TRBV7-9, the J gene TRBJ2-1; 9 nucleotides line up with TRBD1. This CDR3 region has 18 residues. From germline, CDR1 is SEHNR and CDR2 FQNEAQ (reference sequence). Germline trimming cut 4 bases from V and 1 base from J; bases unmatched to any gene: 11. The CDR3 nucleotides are TGTGCCAGCAGCTCGGGACAGGGACTGGTTTGGTCCTACAATGAGCAGTTCTTC. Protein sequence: CASSSGQGLVWSYNEQFF.

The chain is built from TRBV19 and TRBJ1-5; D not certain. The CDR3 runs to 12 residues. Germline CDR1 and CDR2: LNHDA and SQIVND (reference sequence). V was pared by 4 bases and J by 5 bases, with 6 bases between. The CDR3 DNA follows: TGTGCCAGTAGTAGACTCGATCAGCCCCAGCATTTT. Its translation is CASSRLDQPQHF.

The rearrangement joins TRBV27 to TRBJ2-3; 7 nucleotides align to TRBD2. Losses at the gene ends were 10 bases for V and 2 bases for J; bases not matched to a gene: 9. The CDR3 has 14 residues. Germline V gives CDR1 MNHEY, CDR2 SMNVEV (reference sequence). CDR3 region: CATAPSGITDTQYF. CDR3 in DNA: TGTGCCACCGCCCCGAGCGGGATCACAGATACGCAGTATTTT.

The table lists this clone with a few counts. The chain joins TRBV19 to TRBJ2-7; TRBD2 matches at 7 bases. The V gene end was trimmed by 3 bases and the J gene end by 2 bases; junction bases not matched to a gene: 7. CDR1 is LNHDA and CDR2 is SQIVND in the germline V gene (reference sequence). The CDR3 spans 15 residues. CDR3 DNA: TGTGCCAGTAGTATCAGTGCACTAGCGACCTACGAGCAGTACTTC. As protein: CASSISALATYEQYF.

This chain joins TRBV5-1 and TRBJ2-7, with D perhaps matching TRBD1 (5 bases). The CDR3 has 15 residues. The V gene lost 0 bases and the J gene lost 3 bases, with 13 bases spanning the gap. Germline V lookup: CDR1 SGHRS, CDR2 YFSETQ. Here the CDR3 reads CASSLVVGAGYEQYF. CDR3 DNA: TGCGCCAGCAGCTTGGTGGTAGGGGCAGGCTACGAGCAGTACTTC.

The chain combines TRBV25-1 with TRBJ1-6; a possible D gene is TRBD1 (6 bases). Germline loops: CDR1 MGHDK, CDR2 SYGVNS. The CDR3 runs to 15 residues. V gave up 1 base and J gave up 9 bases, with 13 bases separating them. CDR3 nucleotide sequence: TGTGCCAGCAGTGAATGGGGGCAGCGCGGTTCACCCCTCCACTTT. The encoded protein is CASSEWGQRGSPLHF. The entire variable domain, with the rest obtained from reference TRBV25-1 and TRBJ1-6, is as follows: EADIYQTPRYLVIGTGKKITLECSQTMGHDKMYWYQQDPGMELHLIHYSYGVNSTEKGDLSSESTVSRIRTEHFPLTLESARPSHTSQYLCASSEWGQRGSPLHFGNGTRLTVT.

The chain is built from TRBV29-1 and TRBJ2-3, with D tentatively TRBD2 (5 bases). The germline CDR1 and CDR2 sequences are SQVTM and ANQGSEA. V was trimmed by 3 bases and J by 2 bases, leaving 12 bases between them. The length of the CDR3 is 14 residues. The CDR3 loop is CSVEEAGFTDTQYF. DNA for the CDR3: TGCAGCGTTGAGGAGGCAGGCTTCACAGATACGCAGTATTTT.

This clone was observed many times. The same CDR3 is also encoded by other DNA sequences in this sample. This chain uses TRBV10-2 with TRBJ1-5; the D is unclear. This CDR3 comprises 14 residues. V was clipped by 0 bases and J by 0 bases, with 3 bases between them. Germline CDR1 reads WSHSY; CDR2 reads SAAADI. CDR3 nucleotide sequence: TGCGCCAGCAGTGAGTCGCATAGCAATCAGCCCCAGCATTTT. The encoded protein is CASSESHSNQPQHF.

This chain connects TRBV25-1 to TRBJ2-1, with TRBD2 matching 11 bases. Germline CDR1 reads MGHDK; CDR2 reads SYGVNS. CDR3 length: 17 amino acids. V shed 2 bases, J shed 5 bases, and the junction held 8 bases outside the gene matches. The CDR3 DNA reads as TGTGCCAGCAGTGAACTTGGGACTAGCGGTTCCGACAATGAGCAGTTCTTC. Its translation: CASSELGTSGSDNEQFF. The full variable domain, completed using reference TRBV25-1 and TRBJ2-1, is EADIYQTPRYLVIGTGKKITLECSQTMGHDKMYWYQQDPGMELHLIHYSYGVNSTEKGDLSSESTVSRIRTEHFPLTLESARPSHTSQYLCASSELGTSGSDNEQFFGPGTRLTVL.

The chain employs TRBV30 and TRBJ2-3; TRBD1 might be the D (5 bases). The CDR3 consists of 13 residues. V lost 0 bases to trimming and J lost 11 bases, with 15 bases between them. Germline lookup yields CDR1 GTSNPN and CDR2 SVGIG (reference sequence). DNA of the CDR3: TGTGCCTGGAGTGTTCTGGACAATCGGGTGCAGTATTTT. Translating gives CAWSVLDNRVQYF.

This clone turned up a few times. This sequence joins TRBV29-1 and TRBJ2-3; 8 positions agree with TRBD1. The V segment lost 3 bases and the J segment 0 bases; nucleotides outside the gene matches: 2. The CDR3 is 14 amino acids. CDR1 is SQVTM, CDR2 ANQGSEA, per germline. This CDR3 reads CSVDRTGSTDTQYF. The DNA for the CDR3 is TGCAGCGTTGATAGGACAGGGAGCACAGATACGCAGTATTTT.

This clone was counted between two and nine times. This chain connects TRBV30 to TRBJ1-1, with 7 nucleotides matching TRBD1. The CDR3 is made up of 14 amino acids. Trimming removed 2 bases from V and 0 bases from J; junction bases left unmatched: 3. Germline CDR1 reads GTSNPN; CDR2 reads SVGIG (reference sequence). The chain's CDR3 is CAWSRQGVNTEAFF. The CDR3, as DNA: TGTGCCTGGAGTCGACAGGGAGTGAACACTGAAGCTTTCTTT.